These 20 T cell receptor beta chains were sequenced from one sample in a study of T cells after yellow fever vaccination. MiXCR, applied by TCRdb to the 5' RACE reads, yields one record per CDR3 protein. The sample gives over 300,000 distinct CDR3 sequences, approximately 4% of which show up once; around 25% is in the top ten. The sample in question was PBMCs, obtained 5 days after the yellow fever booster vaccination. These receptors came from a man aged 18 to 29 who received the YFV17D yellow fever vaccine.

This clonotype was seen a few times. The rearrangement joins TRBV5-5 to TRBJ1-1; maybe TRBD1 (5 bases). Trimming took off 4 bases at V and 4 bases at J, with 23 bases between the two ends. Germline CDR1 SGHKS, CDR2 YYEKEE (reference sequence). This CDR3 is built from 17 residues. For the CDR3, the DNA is TGTGCCAGCAGCCCGCATGGGGGGGGAATTAGTATCACTGAAGCTTTCTTT. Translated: CASSPHGGGISITEAFF.

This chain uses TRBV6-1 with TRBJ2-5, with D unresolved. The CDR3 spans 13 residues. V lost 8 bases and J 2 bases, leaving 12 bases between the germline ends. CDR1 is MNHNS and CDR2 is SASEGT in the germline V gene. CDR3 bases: TGTGCCAGCTCTCAGTTGTTTCAAGAGACCCAGTACTTC. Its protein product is CASSQLFQETQYF.

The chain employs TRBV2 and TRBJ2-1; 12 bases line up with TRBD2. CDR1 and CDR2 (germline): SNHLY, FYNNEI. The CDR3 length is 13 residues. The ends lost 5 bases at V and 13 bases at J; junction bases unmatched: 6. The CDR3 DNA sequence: TGTGCCAGCAGTAGGACTAGCGGGGTAGTACAGTTCTTC. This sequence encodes CASSRTSGVVQFF.

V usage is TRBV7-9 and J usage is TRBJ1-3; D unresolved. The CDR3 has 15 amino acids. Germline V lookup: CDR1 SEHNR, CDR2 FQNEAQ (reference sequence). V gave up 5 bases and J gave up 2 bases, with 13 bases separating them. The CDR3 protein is CASSPRVRAGNTIYF. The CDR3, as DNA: TGTGCCAGCAGCCCCCGGGTGCGGGCTGGAAACACCATATATTTT. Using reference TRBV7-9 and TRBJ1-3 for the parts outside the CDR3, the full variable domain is DTGVSQNPRHKITKRGQNVTFRCDPISEHNRLYWYRQTLGQGPEFLTYFQNEAQLEKSRLLSDRFSAERPKGSFSTLEIQRTEQGDSAMYLCASSPRVRAGNTIYFGEGSWLTVV.

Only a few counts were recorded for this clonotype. CDR3 bases: TGCGCCAGTGGACCGGGACTGAGTAACTATGGCTACACCTTC. Translation: CASGPGLSNYGYTF. The V gene is TRBV5-1, the J gene TRBJ1-2, with D tentatively TRBD1 (5 bases). This CDR3 contains 14 residues. The germline V and J ends were trimmed by 8 bases and 1 base, with 15 bases remaining between them. The germline gives CDR1 SGHRS, CDR2 YFSETQ. The complete variable domain, with remaining parts taken from reference TRBV5-1 and TRBJ1-2, reads KAGVTQTPRYLIKTRGQQVTLSCSPISGHRSVSWYQQTPGQGLQFLFEYFSETQRNKGNFPGRFSGRQFSNSRSEMNVSTLELGDSALYLCASGPGLSNYGYTFGSGTRLTVV.

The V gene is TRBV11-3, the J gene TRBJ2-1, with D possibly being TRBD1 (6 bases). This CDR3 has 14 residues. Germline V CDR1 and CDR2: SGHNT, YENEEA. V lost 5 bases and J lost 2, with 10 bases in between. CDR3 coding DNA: TGTGCCAGCAGCCTACAGGGAACCTACAATGAGCAGTTCTTC. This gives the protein CASSLQGTYNEQFF.

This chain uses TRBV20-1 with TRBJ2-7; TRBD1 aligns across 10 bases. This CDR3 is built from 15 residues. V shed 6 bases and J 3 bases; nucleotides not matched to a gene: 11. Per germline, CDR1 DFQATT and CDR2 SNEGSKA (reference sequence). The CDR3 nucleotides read TGCAGTGCCAGACCTCGGGGACAGGGGTTCTACGAGCAGTACTTC. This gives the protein CSARPRGQGFYEQYF.

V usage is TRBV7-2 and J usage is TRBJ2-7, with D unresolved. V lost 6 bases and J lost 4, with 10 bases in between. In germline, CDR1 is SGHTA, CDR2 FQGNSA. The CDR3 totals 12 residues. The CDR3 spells CASSHDPYEQYF. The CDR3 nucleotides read TGTGCCAGCAGTCATGACCCTTACGAGCAGTACTTC. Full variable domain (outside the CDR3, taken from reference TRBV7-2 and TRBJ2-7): GAGVSQSPSNKVTEKGKDVELRCDPISGHTALYWYRQSLGQGLEFLIYFQGNSAPDKSGLPSDRFSAERTGGSVSTLTIQRTQQEDSAVYLCASSHDPYEQYFGPGTRLTVT.

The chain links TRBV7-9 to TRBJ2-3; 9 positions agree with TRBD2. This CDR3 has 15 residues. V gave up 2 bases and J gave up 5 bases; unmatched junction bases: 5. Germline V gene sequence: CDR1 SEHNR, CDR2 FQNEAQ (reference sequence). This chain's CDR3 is CASSLTSGWIDTQYF. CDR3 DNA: TGTGCCAGCAGCTTAACTAGCGGGTGGATAGATACGCAGTATTTT.

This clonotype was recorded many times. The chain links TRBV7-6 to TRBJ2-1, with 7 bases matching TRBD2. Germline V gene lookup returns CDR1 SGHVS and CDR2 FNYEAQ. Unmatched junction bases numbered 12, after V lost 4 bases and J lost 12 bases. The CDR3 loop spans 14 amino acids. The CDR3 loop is CASSSPTSPPGQFF. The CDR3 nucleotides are TGTGCCAGCAGCTCTCCGACTAGCCCCCCGGGGCAGTTCTTC.

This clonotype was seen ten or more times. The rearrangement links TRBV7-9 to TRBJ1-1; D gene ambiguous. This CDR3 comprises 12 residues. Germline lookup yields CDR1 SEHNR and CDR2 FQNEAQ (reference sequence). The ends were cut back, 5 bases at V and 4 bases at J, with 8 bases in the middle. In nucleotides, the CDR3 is TGTGCCAGCAGCCTCTCAGGCACTGAAGCTTTCTTT. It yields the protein CASSLSGTEAFF.

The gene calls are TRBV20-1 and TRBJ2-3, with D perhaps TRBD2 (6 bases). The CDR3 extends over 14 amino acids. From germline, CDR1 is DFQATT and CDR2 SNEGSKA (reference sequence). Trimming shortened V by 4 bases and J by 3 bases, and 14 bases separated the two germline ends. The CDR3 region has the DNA TGCAGTGCTACCCCCGGAGGGGAAACAGATACGCAGTATTTT. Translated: CSATPGGETDTQYF.

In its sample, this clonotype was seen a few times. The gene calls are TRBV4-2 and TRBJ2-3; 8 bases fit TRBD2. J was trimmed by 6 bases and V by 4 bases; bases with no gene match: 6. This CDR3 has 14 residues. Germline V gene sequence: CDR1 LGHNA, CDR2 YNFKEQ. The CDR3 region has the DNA TGTGCCAGCAGCCCGCGGTTAGCGGGGGATACGCAGTATTTT. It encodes CASSPRLAGDTQYF.

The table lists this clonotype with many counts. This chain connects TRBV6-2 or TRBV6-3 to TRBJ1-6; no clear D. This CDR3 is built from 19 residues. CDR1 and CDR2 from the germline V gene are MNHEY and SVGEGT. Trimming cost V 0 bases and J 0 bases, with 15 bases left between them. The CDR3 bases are TGTGCCAGCAGTTACTCTGGGAGGCGGACTAGCTCCTATAATTCACCCCTCCACTTT. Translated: CASSYSGRRTSSYNSPLHF.

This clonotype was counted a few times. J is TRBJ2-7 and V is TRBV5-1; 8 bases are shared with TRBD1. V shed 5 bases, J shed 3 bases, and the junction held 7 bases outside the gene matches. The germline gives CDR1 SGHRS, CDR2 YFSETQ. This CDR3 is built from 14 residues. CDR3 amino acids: CASRPTGAFYEQYF. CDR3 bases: TGCGCCAGCAGGCCGACAGGGGCATTCTACGAGCAGTACTTC. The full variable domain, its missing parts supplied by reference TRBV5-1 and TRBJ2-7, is KAGVTQTPRYLIKTRGQQVTLSCSPISGHRSVSWYQQTPGQGLQFLFEYFSETQRNKGNFPGRFSGRQFSNSRSEMNVSTLELGDSALYLCASRPTGAFYEQYFGPGTRLTVT.

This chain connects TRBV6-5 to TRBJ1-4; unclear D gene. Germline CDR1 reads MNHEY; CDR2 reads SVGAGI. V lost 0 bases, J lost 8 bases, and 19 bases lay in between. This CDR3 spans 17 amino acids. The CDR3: CASSYSMLGRVGEKLFF. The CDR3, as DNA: TGTGCCAGCAGTTACTCGATGTTAGGGAGGGTCGGGGAAAAACTGTTTTTT.

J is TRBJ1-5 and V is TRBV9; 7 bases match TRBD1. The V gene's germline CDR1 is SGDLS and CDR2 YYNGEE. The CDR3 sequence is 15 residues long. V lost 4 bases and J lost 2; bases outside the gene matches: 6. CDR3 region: CASSPQGFGNQPQHF. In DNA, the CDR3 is TGTGCCAGCAGCCCACAGGGGTTTGGCAATCAGCCCCAGCATTTT.

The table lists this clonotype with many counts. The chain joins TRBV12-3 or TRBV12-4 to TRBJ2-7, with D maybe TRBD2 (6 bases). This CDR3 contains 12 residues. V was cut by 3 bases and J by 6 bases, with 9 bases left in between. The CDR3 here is CASSFEGGEQYF. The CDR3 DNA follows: TGTGCCAGCAGTTTCGAGGGAGGCGAGCAGTACTTC.

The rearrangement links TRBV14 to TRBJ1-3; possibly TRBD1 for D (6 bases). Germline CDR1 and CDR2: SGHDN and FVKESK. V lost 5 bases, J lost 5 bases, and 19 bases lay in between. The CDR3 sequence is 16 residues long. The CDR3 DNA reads TGTGCCAGCAGCGTCGGAGGGGACATCCTAAGAAACACCATATATTTT. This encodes CASSVGGDILRNTIYF.

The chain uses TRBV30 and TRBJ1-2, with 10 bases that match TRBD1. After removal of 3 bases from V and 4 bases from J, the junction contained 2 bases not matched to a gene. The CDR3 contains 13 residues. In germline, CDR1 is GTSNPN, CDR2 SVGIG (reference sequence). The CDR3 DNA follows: TGTGCCTGGAGGGACAGGGGGATCTATGGCTACACCTTC. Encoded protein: CAWRDRGIYGYTF.